Sequencing of this T cell receptor (beta chain) was carried out in a study of Ad26.COV2.S vaccination and SARS-CoV-2 variants. On this clone itself: As yet, its antigen is unknown.

Study-wide results and limits: Post-vaccination spike-specific CD8+ and CD4+ T cell responses reportedly had substantial breadth.

The method was immunoSEQ multiplex PCR; TCRdb's version includes in-frame clones alone and lacks a portion of them. This sample has some 350,000 clones; around 92% occur once, and the top ten carry about 3.9%. The length of the CDR3 is 17 residues. The germline CDR1 and CDR2 sequences are LGHNA and YNFKEQ. V lost 0 bases to trimming and J lost 0 bases; unmatched junction nucleotides: 3. This receptor was identified in a human donor who had recovered from COVID-19. The specimen was peripheral blood, collected after recovery from COVID-19. This chain joins TRBV4-2 and TRBJ2-1, with TRBD2 matching over 9 bases. The CDR3 region has the DNA TGTGCCAGCAGCCAAGATCAACTAGCGGGCTCCTACAATGAGCAGTTCTTC. As protein: CASSQDQLAGSYNEQFF.